The source of this T cell receptor (beta chain) is a study of T cell repertoires in cytomegalovirus infection. Study at large: Matching HLA type and CMV infection were both indicated by public TCR beta signatures. Study results and limitations: Totalled public TCR beta family frequency picked out people who carried CMV plus the relevant HLA. CMV-specific TCR beta clonotypes restricted by HLA-C dominated the ex vivo response.

TCRdb called the reads again in MiXCR, with one record for every CDR3 protein. This sample has 300,000 to 400,000 distinct CDR3 sequences; around a sixth occur once, and the top ten carry under 9%. The V segment lost 3 bases and the J segment 5 bases; nucleotides outside the gene matches: 7. This CDR3 is 14 amino acids long. This clonotype was counted between two and nine times. The target antigen is unknown. This sequence joins TRBV12-3 or TRBV12-4 and TRBJ2-7, with 7 bases fitting TRBD1. The source of this sequence is a human donor in good health (CMV status not recorded). Some clones in this sample may be carry-over from other donors' samples. The specimen was PBMCs. The CDR3 spells CASSLGRDRDEQYF. In DNA form, the CDR3 reads TGTGCCAGCAGTTTGGGCCGAGACAGGGACGAGCAGTACTTC.